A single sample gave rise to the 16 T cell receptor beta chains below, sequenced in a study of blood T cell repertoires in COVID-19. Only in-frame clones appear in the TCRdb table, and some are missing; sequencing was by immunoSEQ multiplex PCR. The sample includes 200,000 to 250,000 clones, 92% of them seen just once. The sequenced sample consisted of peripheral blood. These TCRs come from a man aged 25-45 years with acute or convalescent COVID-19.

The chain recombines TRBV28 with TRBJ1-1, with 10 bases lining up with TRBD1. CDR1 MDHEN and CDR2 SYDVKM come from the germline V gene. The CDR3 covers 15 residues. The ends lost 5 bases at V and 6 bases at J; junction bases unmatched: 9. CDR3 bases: TGTGCCAGCAGTCCGCCGACAGGGGGCAGGTCTGAAGCTTTCTTT. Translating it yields CASSPPTGGRSEAFF. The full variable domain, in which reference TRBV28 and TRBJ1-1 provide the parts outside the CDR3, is DVKVTQSSRYLVKRTGEKVFLECVQDMDHENMFWYRQDPGLGLRLIYFSYDVKMKEKGDIPEGYSVSREKKERFSLILESASTNQTSMYLCASSPPTGGRSEAFFGQGTRLTVV.

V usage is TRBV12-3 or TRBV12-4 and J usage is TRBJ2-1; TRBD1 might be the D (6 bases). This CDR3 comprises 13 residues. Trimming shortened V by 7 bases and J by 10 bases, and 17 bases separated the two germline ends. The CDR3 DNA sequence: TGTGCCAGCACCCTGCGACAGGTTGGCGAGCAGTTCTTC. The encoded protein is CASTLRQVGEQFF.

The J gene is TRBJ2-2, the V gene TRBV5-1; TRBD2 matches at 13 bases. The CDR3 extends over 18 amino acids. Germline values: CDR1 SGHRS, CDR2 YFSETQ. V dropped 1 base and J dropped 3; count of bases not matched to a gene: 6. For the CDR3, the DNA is TGCGCCAGCAGCTTGACCCTGACTAGCGGGGGGTACACCGGGGAGCTGTTTTTT. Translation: CASSLTLTSGGYTGELFF.

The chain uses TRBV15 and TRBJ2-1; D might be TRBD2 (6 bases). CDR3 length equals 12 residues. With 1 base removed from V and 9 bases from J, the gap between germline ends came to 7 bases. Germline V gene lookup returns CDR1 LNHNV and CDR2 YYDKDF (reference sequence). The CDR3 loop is CATSRVGGEQFF. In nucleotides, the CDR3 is TGTGCCACCAGCAGAGTGGGGGGTGAGCAGTTCTTC.

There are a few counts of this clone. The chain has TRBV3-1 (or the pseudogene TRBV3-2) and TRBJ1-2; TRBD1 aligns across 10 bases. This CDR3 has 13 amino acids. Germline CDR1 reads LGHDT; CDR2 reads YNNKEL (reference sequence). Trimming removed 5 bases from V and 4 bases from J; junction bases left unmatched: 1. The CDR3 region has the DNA TGTGCCAGCAGCGACAGGGGGCTCTATGGCTACACCTTC. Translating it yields CASSDRGLYGYTF.

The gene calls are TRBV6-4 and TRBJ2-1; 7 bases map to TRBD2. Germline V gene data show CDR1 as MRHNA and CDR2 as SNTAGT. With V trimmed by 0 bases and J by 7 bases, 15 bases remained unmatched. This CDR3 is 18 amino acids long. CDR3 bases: TGTGCCAGCAGTGACTCGGGGGGGAGGACTACCAAAAGAAATGAGCAGTTCTTC. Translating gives CASSDSGGRTTKRNEQFF.

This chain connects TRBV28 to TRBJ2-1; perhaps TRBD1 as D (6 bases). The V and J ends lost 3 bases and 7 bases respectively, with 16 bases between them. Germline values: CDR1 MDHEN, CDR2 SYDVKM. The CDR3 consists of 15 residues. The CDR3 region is CASSLGAGARNEQFF. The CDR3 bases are TGTGCCAGCAGTTTGGGGGCAGGCGCTAGGAATGAGCAGTTCTTC. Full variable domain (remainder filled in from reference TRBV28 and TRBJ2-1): DVKVTQSSRYLVKRTGEKVFLECVQDMDHENMFWYRQDPGLGLRLIYFSYDVKMKEKGDIPEGYSVSREKKERFSLILESASTNQTSMYLCASSLGAGARNEQFFGPGTRLTVL.

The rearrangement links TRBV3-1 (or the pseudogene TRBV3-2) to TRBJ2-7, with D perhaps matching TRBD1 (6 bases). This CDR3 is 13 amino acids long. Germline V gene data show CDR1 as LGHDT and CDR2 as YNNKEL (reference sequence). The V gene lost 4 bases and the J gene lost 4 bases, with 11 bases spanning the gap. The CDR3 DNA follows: TGTGCCAGCAGCCCAGTAGGGGGATACGAGCAGTACTTC. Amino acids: CASSPVGGYEQYF.

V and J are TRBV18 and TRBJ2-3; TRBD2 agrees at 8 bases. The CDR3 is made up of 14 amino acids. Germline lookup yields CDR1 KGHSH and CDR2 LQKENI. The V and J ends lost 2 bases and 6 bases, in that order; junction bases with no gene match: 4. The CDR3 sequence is CASSPSGRGDTQYF. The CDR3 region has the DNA TGTGCCAGCTCACCAAGCGGGAGAGGGGATACGCAGTATTTT.

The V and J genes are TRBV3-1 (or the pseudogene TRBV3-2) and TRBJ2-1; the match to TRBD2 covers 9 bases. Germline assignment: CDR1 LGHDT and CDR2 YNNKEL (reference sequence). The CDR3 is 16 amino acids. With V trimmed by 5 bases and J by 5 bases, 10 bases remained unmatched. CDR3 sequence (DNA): TGTGCCAGCAGCTCGCGGTTAGCGGGGGCCCACAATGAGCAGTTCTTC. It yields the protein CASSSRLAGAHNEQFF.

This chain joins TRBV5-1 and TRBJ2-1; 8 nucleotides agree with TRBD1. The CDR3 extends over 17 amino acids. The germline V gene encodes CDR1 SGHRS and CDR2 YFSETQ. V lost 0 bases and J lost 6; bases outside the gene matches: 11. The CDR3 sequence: CASSLATVVTGGNEQFF. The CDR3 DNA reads TGCGCCAGCAGCTTGGCCACGGTTGTTACAGGGGGCAATGAGCAGTTCTTC.

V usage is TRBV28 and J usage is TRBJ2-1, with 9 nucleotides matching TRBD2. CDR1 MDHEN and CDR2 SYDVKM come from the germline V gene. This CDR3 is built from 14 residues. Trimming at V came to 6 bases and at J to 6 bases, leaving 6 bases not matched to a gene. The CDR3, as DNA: TGTGCCAGCAGAGTAGCGGGAGACGTCAATGAGCAGTTCTTC. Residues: CASRVAGDVNEQFF.

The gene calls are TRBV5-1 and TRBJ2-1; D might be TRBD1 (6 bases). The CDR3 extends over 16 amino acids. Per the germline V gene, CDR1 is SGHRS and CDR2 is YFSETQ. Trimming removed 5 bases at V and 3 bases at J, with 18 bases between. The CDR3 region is CASRRFVTGGYNEQFF. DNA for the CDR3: TGCGCCAGCAGGAGGTTTGTGACAGGAGGCTACAATGAGCAGTTCTTC.

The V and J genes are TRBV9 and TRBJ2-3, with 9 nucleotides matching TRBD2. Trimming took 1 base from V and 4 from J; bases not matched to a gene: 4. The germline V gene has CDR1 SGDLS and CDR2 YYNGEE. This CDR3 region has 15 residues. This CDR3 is CASSVSGGQADTQYF. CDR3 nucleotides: TGTGCCAGCAGCGTAAGCGGGGGGCAGGCAGATACGCAGTATTTT. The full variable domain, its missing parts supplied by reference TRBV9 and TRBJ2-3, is DSGVTQTPKHLITATGQRVTLRCSPRSGDLSVYWYQQSLDQGLQFLIQYYNGEERAKGNILERFSAQQFPDLHSELNLSSLELGDSALYFCASSVSGGQADTQYFGPGTRLTVL.

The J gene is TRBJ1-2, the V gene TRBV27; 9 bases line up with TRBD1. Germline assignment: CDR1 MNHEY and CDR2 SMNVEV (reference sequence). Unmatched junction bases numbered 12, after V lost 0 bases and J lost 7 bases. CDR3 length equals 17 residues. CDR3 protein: CASSLSAGGQGKGGYTF. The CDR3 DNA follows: TGTGCCAGCAGTTTATCGGCGGGCGGACAGGGGAAGGGTGGCTACACCTTC.

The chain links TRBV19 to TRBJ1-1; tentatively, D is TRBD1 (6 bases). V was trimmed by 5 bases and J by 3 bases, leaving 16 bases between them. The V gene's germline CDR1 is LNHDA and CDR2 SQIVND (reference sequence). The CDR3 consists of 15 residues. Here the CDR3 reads CASSLIQGLHTEAFF. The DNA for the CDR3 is TGTGCCAGTAGTCTAATACAGGGCCTGCACACTGAAGCTTTCTTT. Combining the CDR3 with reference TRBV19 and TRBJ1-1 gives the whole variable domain DGGITQSPKYLFRKEGQNVTLSCEQNLNHDAMYWYRQDPGQGLRLIYYSQIVNDFQKGDIAEGYSVSREKKESFPLTVTSAQKNPTAFYLCASSLIQGLHTEAFFGQGTRLTVV.